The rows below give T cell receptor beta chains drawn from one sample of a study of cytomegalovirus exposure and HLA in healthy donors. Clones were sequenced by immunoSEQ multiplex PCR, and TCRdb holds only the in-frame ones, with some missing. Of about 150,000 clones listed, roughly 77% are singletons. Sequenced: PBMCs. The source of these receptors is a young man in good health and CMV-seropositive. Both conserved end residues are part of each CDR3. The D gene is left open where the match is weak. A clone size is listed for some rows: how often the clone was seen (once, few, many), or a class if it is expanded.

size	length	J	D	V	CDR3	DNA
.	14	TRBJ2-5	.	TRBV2	CASSESPGSETQYF	TGTGCCAGCAGTGAATCCCCAGGGTCAGAGACCCAGTACTTC
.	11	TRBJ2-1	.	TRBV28	CASSPHNEQFF	TGTGCCAGCAGTCCACATAATGAGCAGTTCTTC
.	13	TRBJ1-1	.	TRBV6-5	CASSYGSGEPAFF	TGTGCCAGCAGTTACGGTTCAGGGGAGCCAGCTTTCTTT
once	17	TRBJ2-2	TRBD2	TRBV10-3	CAIRGLAGQTNTGELFF	TGTGCCATACGAGGACTAGCGGGACAGACGAACACCGGGGAGCTGTTTTTT
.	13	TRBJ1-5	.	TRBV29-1	CSVEGPRGQPQHF	TGCAGCGTTGAAGGACCGCGAGGCCAGCCCCAGCATTTT
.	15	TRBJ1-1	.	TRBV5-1	CASSLAAGPNTEAFF	TGCGCCAGCAGCTTGGCGGCAGGGCCGAACACTGAAGCTTTCTTT
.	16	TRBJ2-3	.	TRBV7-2	CASSNPGRGSTDTQYF	TGTGCCAGCAGCAACCCCGGGCGGGGCAGCACAGATACGCAGTATTTT
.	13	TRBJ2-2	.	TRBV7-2	CASSPLNTGELFF	TGTGCCAGCAGCCCTCTGAACACCGGGGAGCTGTTTTTT
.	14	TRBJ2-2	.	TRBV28	CASRRDRNTGELFF	TGTGCCAGCAGGCGGGACAGGAACACCGGGGAGCTGTTTTTT
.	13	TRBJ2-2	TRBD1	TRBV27	CASRGTGDSGLFF	TGTGCCAGCAGGGGGACAGGCGACTCTGGGCTGTTTTTT
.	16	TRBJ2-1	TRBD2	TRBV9	CASDPKGGGRGNEQFF	TGTGCCAGCGACCCCAAGGGTGGCGGGAGGGGAAATGAGCAGTTCTTC
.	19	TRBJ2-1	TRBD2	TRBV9	CASSPRRTSFSSSYNEQFF	TGTGCCAGCAGCCCCCGCCGGACTAGCTTCTCGAGCTCCTACAATGAGCAGTTCTTC
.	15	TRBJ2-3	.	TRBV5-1	CASSLLGRSVDTQYF	TGCGCCAGCAGCTTGTTAGGGAGAAGTGTAGATACGCAGTATTTT
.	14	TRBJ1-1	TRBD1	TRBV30	CAWSPTGSSTEAFF	TGTGCCTGGAGCCCGACAGGGAGTTCGACTGAAGCTTTCTTT
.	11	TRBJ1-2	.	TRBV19	CASTHTGGYTF	TGTGCCAGTACCCACACAGGAGGCTACACCTTC
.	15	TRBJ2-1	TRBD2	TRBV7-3	CASSDSGRAYNEQFF	TGTGCCAGCAGCGATAGCGGGAGGGCTTACAATGAGCAGTTCTTC
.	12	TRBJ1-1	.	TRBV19	CATGFGNTEAFF	TGTGCCACGGGATTCGGGAACACTGAAGCTTTCTTT
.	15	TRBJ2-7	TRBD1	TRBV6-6	CASSGIDRGTYEQYF	TGTGCCAGCAGTGGCATCGACAGGGGTACCTACGAGCAGTACTTC
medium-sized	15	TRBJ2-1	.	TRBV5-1	CASRSDSLSYNEQFF	TGCGCCAGCAGGTCCGATAGCCTCTCCTACAATGAGCAGTTCTTC
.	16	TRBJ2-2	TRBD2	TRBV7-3	CASSETSGISTGELFF	TGTGCCAGCAGCGAGACTAGCGGGATAAGCACCGGGGAGCTGTTTTTT
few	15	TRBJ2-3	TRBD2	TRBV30	CAWSVLAGVTDTQYF	TGTGCCTGGAGTGTACTAGCGGGAGTCACAGATACGCAGTATTTT
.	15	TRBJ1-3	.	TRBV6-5	CASSYDGSSGNTIYF	TGTGCCAGCAGTTACGATGGGAGCTCTGGAAACACCATATATTTT
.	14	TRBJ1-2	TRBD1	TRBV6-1	CASTTHRGPDGYTF	TGTGCCAGCACCACTCACAGGGGGCCCGATGGCTACACCTTC
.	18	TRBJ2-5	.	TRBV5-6	CASSSGRRGFRYQETQYF	TGTGCCAGCAGCTCGGGGCGGAGGGGTTTCCGCTACCAAGAGACCCAGTACTTC
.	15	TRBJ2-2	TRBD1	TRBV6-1	CASSQDRARTGELFF	TGTGCCAGCAGTCAAGACAGGGCGCGCACCGGGGAGCTGTTTTTT
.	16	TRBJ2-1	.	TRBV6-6	CASSGPGRLSYNEQFF	TGTGCCAGCAGTGGCCCCGGCAGACTCTCCTACAATGAGCAGTTCTTC
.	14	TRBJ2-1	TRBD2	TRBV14	CASSRGLARGEQFF	TGTGCCAGCAGCCGCGGACTAGCGCGAGGGGAGCAGTTCTTC
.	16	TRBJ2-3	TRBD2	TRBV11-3	CASSLVRPSGRDTQYF	TGTGCCAGCAGCTTAGTCCGGCCTAGCGGGAGGGATACGCAGTATTTT
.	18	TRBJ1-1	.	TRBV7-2	CASSLAPGGRWWNTEAFF	TGTGCCAGCAGCTTGGCCCCCGGGGGAAGGTGGTGGAACACTGAAGCTTTCTTT
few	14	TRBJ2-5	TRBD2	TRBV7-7	CASSRSGRAETQYF	TGTGCCAGCAGCCGTAGCGGGCGGGCGGAGACCCAGTACTTC
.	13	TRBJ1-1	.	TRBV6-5	CASSYSVNTEAFF	TGTGCCAGCAGTTACTCCGTGAACACTGAAGCTTTCTTT
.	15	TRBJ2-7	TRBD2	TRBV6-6	CASSSGLALLYEQYF	TGTGCCAGCAGCTCCGGACTAGCGCTCCTCTACGAGCAGTACTTC
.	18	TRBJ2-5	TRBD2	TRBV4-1	CASSQAPLAGFKWETQYF	TGCGCCAGCAGCCAAGCCCCGCTAGCGGGATTTAAGTGGGAGACCCAGTACTTC
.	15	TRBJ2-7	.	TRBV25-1	CASRAIGGAGYEQYF	TGTGCCAGCAGGGCGATTGGAGGGGCGGGCTACGAGCAGTACTTC
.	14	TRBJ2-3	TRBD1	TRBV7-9	CASSKDRAQDTQYF	TGTGCCAGCAGCAAGGACAGGGCTCAAGATACGCAGTATTTT
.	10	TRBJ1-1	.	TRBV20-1	CSADGSEAFF	TGCAGTGCTGATGGGAGCGAAGCTTTCTTT
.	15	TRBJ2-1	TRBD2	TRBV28	CASSLPGLVGNEQFF	TGTGCCAGCAGTTTACCGGGACTAGTTGGCAATGAGCAGTTCTTC
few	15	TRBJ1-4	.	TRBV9	CASSVVYRINEKLFF	TGTGCCAGCAGCGTAGTTTACAGGATTAACGAAAAACTGTTTTTT
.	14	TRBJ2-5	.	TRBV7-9	CASSSPSVEETQYF	TGTGCCAGCAGCTCACCAAGCGTGGAAGAGACCCAGTACTTC
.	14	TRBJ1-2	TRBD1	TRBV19	CASSDRGQAKGYTF	TGTGCCAGTAGCGACAGGGGGCAAGCTAAGGGCTACACCTTC
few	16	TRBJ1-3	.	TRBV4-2	CASSQVPRDSGNTIYF	TGTGCCAGCAGCCAAGTTCCGCGGGACTCTGGAAACACCATATATTTT
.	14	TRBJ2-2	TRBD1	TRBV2	CASSFQDRSGELFF	TGTGCCAGCAGTTTCCAGGACAGGTCCGGGGAGCTGTTTTTT
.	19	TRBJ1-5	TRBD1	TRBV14	CASSQTGTGGFNGNQPQHF	TGTGCCAGCAGCCAAACCGGGACAGGGGGCTTCAACGGTAATCAGCCCCAGCATTTT
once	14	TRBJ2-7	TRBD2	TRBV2	CASRPGLASYEQYF	TGTGCCAGCAGGCCGGGACTAGCTTCCTACGAGCAGTACTTC